The 32 T cell receptor beta chains reported below all come from one sample, sequenced in a study of Ad26.COV2.S vaccination and SARS-CoV-2 variants (dated by TCRdb to the early 2020s). What the time point label conveys for this sample: individuals recovered from natural SARS-CoV-2 infection. The protocol used for the library was the immunoSEQ multiplex PCR assay. The immuneACCESS repertoire file appears here via TCRdb, limited to in-frame rearrangements. These files lack a portion of the clones; in checked studies, under half of the deficit traces to unresolved V genes, and the cause of the others is not known. This sample holds over 90,000 clones; around three quarters were observed only once. The ten most abundant clones make up about 18% of the sample. The sample consisted of peripheral blood, taken after recovery from COVID-19. Source of these receptors: a human donor who had recovered from COVID-19.

This clone was seen only a few times. The genes are TRBV14 and TRBJ2-7, with D possibly being TRBD1 (6 bases). Looked up from germline, CDR1 is SGHDN and CDR2 is FVKESK. V lost 1 base and J 8 bases, leaving 12 bases between the germline ends. This CDR3 is built from 13 residues. DNA of the CDR3: TGTGCCAGCAGCCAAGTCCAACAGGGTCAGCAGTACTTC. This sequence encodes CASSQVQQGQQYF. Together with reference TRBV14 and TRBJ2-7, the CDR3 gives the full variable domain: EAGVTQFPSHSVIEKGQTVTLRCDPISGHDNLYWYRRVMGKEIKFLLHFVKESKQDESGMPNNRFLAERTGGTYSTLKVQPAELEDSGVYFCASSQVQQGQQYFGPGTRLTVT.

This clone was found a few times. The chain recombines TRBV30 with TRBJ1-6, with D perhaps TRBD1 (5 bases). This CDR3 is 13 amino acids long. Germline CDR1 reads GTSNPN; CDR2 reads SVGIG (reference sequence). Trimming left V 4 bases short and J 6 bases short, with 10 bases between. For the CDR3, the DNA is TGTGCCTGGAAGGAACAGGTTAATTCACCCCTCCACTTT. It codes for CAWKEQVNSPLHF.

The V gene is TRBV4-1, the J gene TRBJ1-6; D gene ambiguous. V lost 0 bases and J lost 10, with 10 bases in between. The CDR3 is 14 amino acids. Germline V gives CDR1 MGHRA, CDR2 YSYEKL. CDR3 amino acids: CASSQEKQISPLHF. Here the CDR3 DNA reads TGCGCCAGCAGCCAAGAAAAACAGATCTCACCCCTCCACTTT.

The J gene is TRBJ1-2, the V gene TRBV5-1; 9 bases line up with TRBD1. CDR1 is SGHRS and CDR2 is YFSETQ in the germline V gene. The CDR3 length is 14 residues. J lost 5 bases, V lost 4 bases, and 6 bases had no gene match. In DNA, the CDR3 is TGCGCCAGCAGCCCAACCGGGACAGGGTATGGCTACACCTTC. This translates into CASSPTGTGYGYTF.

The chain employs TRBV11-3 and TRBJ2-7; tentative D call: TRBD1 (6 bases). CDR3 size: 13 residues. V dropped 2 bases and J dropped 2 bases, with 7 bases sitting between them. Germline V lookup: CDR1 SGHNT, CDR2 YENEEA. CDR3 amino acids: CASSLQGTYEQYF. In nucleotides, the CDR3 is TGTGCCAGCAGCTTACAGGGGACCTACGAGCAGTACTTC.

This clone was seen a few times. This rearrangement joins TRBV25-1 to TRBJ1-6; D call uncertain. The V end was cut by 8 bases, the J end by 4 bases, with 12 bases between. The CDR3 covers 14 residues. The germline V gene encodes CDR1 MGHDK and CDR2 SYGVNS. This CDR3 is CASENPNYNSPLHF. The CDR3 nucleotides read TGTGCCAGCGAGAACCCGAATTATAATTCACCCCTCCACTTT.

This chain links TRBV5-1 with TRBJ2-7, with D hard to call. Trimming shortened V by 1 base and J by 6 bases, and 11 bases separated the two germline ends. This CDR3 has 13 amino acids. CDR1 SGHRS and CDR2 YFSETQ come from the germline V gene. The CDR3 here is CASSLMDLGEQYF. The CDR3 DNA follows: TGCGCCAGCAGCTTGATGGACCTCGGCGAGCAGTACTTC.

A note on this clone: Distinct nucleotide sequences in the sample also encode this CDR3. V gene TRBV5-1 combines with J gene TRBJ1-2, with no clear D. V dropped 2 bases and J dropped 8 bases, with 7 bases sitting between them. Germline CDR1 and CDR2: SGHRS and YFSETQ. The length of the CDR3 is 11 residues. CDR3 coding DNA: TGCGCCAGCAGCTTCGCCGGGGGCTACACCTTC. Translation gives CASSFAGGYTF.

J is TRBJ2-7 and V is TRBV5-1, with 8 bases aligning to TRBD1. Germline trimming cut 4 bases from V and 3 bases from J; bases unmatched to any gene: 6. The CDR3 has 14 amino acids. CDR1 is SGHRS, CDR2 YFSETQ, per germline. CDR3 region: CASSGGQEDYEQYF. In DNA, the CDR3 is TGCGCCAGCAGCGGGGGACAGGAGGACTACGAGCAGTACTTC.

The chain recombines TRBV6-6 with TRBJ1-4; perhaps TRBD1 as D (6 bases). V lost 6 bases, J lost 8 bases, and 19 bases lay in between. Germline loops: CDR1 MNHNY, CDR2 SVGAGI (reference sequence). CDR3 length: 15 amino acids. This chain's CDR3 is CASSPLPGEGEKLFF. The CDR3 region has the DNA TGTGCCAGCAGCCCCCTCCCAGGGGAGGGGGAAAAACTGTTTTTT.

The rearrangement links TRBV5-1 to TRBJ1-6, with D tentatively TRBD1 (6 bases). The CDR3 extends over 14 amino acids. Germline lookup yields CDR1 SGHRS and CDR2 YFSETQ. V was clipped by 6 bases and J by 4 bases, with 11 bases between them. CDR3 sequence: CASNSGQYNSPLHF. The CDR3 DNA reads TGCGCCAGCAACTCTGGACAGTATAATTCACCCCTCCACTTT.

The V and J genes are TRBV6-6 and TRBJ1-1, with 8 bases fitting TRBD1. This CDR3 has 15 residues. The V gene's germline CDR1 is MNHNY and CDR2 SVGAGI (reference sequence). J was trimmed by 5 bases and V by 6 bases; bases with no gene match: 11. The CDR3 loop is CASRHPLQGGTEAFF. CDR3 DNA: TGTGCCAGCAGACACCCCCTACAGGGGGGGACTGAAGCTTTCTTT.

This clone was counted a few times. The CDR3 spells CASSYSEQYF. CDR3 bases: TGTGCCAGCAGTTACTCCGAGCAGTACTTC. The V call is TRBV6-2 or TRBV6-3, the J call TRBJ2-7; no definite D call. Germline V gives CDR1 MNHEY, CDR2 SVGEGT. This CDR3 is 10 amino acids long. V was pared by 0 bases and J by 6 bases, with 0 bases between.

This clone was seen only a few times. The chain joins TRBV28 to TRBJ2-7, with TRBD1 as a possible D gene (6 bases). Per the germline V gene, CDR1 is MDHEN and CDR2 is SYDVKM. The CDR3 totals 13 residues. Trimming took 5 bases from V and 3 from J, leaving 11 bases between them. CDR3 DNA: TGTGCCAGCAGTCGGGGACATATCTACGAGCAGTACTTC. This sequence encodes CASSRGHIYEQYF.

The genes are TRBV2 and TRBJ1-1; tentatively, D is TRBD1 (5 bases). The CDR3 sequence is 17 residues long. The germline gives CDR1 SNHLY, CDR2 FYNNEI. The V and J ends lost 4 bases and 2 bases respectively, with 20 bases between them. CDR3 DNA sequence: TGTGCCAGCAGTGTAGACATAAAGGCGGGGGTCAACACTGAAGCTTTCTTT. It yields the protein CASSVDIKAGVNTEAFF.

V and J are TRBV9 and TRBJ2-5; D may be TRBD1 or TRBD2 (7 bases each). The length of the CDR3 is 15 residues. V was clipped by 4 bases and J by 5 bases, with 18 bases between them. The V gene's germline CDR1 is SGDLS and CDR2 YYNGEE. Here the CDR3 DNA reads TGTGCCAGCAGCCCCGCAGGGGGGGCGGAGGAGACCCAGTACTTC. This translates into CASSPAGGAEETQYF.

V is TRBV3-1 (or the pseudogene TRBV3-2) and J is TRBJ2-6; unclear D gene. Germline V gives CDR1 LGHDT, CDR2 YNNKEL (reference sequence). Trimming took 4 bases from V and 0 from J, leaving 7 bases between them. The length of the CDR3 is 15 residues. CDR3 bases: TGTGCCAGCAGCCCTCCTAACTCTGGGGCCAACGTCCTGACTTTC. Its translation: CASSPPNSGANVLTF.

The chain has TRBV5-1 and TRBJ2-3; D unclear. Germline V gene sequence: CDR1 SGHRS, CDR2 YFSETQ. Trimming removed 0 bases from V and 3 bases from J, with 8 bases in between. The CDR3 contains 14 residues. The CDR3 here is CASSLEPQTDTQYF. The DNA of the CDR3 is TGCGCCAGCAGCTTGGAGCCGCAAACAGATACGCAGTATTTT.

J is TRBJ2-5 and V is TRBV4-1; possibly TRBD2 for D (6 bases). Germline values: CDR1 MGHRA, CDR2 YSYEKL. V was cut by 5 bases and J by 1 base, with 14 bases left in between. The CDR3 sequence is 15 residues long. The CDR3 DNA reads as TGCGCCAGCAGCTACCGTTTGACTAGCCAAGAGACCCAGTACTTC. It encodes CASSYRLTSQETQYF.

This clone showed up just once. This rearrangement joins TRBV4-2 to TRBJ1-1; D remains ambiguous. This CDR3 region has 14 residues. V was shortened by 0 bases and J by 1 base, with 6 bases between the two germline ends. CDR1 LGHNA and CDR2 YNFKEQ come from the germline V gene. CDR3 amino acids: CASSQDEGNTEAFF. The CDR3 bases are TGTGCCAGCAGCCAAGATGAGGGGAACACTGAAGCTTTCTTT.

V is TRBV11-2 and J is TRBJ2-3; tentatively, D is TRBD1 (6 bases). This CDR3 has 15 amino acids. The V end lost 1 base, the J end lost 5 bases, and 13 bases lay between the germline ends. Germline CDR1 reads SGHAT; CDR2 reads FQNNGV. The DNA of the CDR3 is TGTGCCAGCAGCTTAGGGGGGCTTTTCGGAGATACGCAGTATTTT. It translates to CASSLGGLFGDTQYF.

The chain couples TRBV28 to TRBJ1-5; maybe TRBD1 (6 bases). The ends were cut back, 11 bases at V and 8 bases at J, with 22 bases in the middle. Germline CDR1 MDHEN, CDR2 SYDVKM. This CDR3 has 14 residues. CDR3: CAAHSPPGGKPQHF. CDR3 nucleotides: TGTGCCGCACACTCCCCCCCGGGGGGCAAGCCCCAGCATTTT.

The chain uses TRBV3-1 (or the pseudogene TRBV3-2) and TRBJ1-6, with 7 positions matching TRBD1. The CDR3 sequence is 14 residues long. V lost 4 bases to trimming and J lost 8 bases; unmatched junction nucleotides: 5. Germline V gene sequence: CDR1 LGHDT, CDR2 YNNKEL (reference sequence). This chain's CDR3 is CASSPRTGDSPLHF. CDR3 coding DNA: TGTGCCAGCAGCCCCAGGACAGGCGATTCACCCCTCCACTTT.

V and J are TRBV3-1 (or the pseudogene TRBV3-2) and TRBJ1-4; no definite D call. Germline-derived CDR1 and CDR2 are LGHDT and YNNKEL (reference sequence). This CDR3 has 19 residues. V lost 3 bases to trimming and J lost 0 bases, with 20 bases between them. The chain's CDR3 is CASSQDGSYYGATNEKLFF. The CDR3 bases are TGTGCCAGCAGCCAGGACGGAAGCTATTATGGAGCAACTAATGAAAAACTGTTTTTT.

The chain joins TRBV12-3 or TRBV12-4 to TRBJ1-5; the D is unclear. The CDR3 is 13 residues long. V was shortened by 3 bases and J by 3 bases, with 6 bases between the two germline ends. CDR3 nucleotides: TGTGCCAGCAGTTTCGATGACAATCAGCCCCAGCATTTT. Translated: CASSFDDNQPQHF.

This chain links TRBV6-5 with TRBJ1-5; no reliable D call. CDR1 and CDR2 (germline): MNHEY, SVGAGI. The length of the CDR3 is 13 residues. V was pared by 5 bases and J by 0 bases, with 5 bases between. The DNA of the CDR3 is TGTGCCAGCAGTCGACATAGCAATCAGCCCCAGCATTTT. Protein: CASSRHSNQPQHF.

CDR3 region: CASSFTALRVDEQFF. CDR3 nucleotide sequence: TGCGCCAGCAGCTTTACGGCATTAAGGGTGGATGAGCAGTTCTTC. The chain carries TRBV5-1 and TRBJ2-1; D gene ambiguous. Trimming shortened V by 2 bases and J by 8 bases, and 17 bases separated the two germline ends. Germline assignment: CDR1 SGHRS and CDR2 YFSETQ. This CDR3 has 15 residues.

The rearrangement uses TRBV6-4 and TRBJ2-2, with D tentatively TRBD2 (6 bases). CDR3 length: 16 amino acids. V was clipped by 6 bases and J by 3 bases, with 17 bases between them. The germline V gene encodes CDR1 MRHNA and CDR2 SNTAGT. CDR3 in amino acids: CASSPLFGGDTGELFF. The CDR3 DNA follows: TGTGCCAGCAGCCCTCTTTTTGGCGGGGACACCGGGGAGCTGTTTTTT.

The chain combines TRBV5-1 with TRBJ2-3, with TRBD1 matching 8 bases. There are 14 residues in the CDR3. Unmatched junction bases numbered 4, after V lost 2 bases and J lost 5 bases. Germline V gene data show CDR1 as SGHRS and CDR2 as YFSETQ. In DNA form, the CDR3 reads TGCGCCAGCAGCTTACCGGGACAGGTAGATACGCAGTATTTT. This codes for CASSLPGQVDTQYF.

This clone showed up just once. The V call is TRBV12-3 or TRBV12-4, the J call TRBJ2-7; no clear D gene. Trimming cost V 2 bases and J 3 bases, with 5 bases left between them. CDR3 length: 12 amino acids. The CDR3 here is CASSLNIYEQYF. The CDR3, as DNA: TGTGCCAGCAGTTTAAACATCTACGAGCAGTACTTC.

The chain combines TRBV5-6 with TRBJ1-1; TRBD1 aligns across 8 bases. J lost 3 bases, V lost 4 bases, and 11 bases had no gene match. The CDR3 loop spans 16 amino acids. Germline V gene lookup returns CDR1 SGHDT and CDR2 YYEEEE. CDR3 sequence reads: CASSLLTGDRDTEAFF. The CDR3 nucleotides read TGTGCCAGCAGCCTCCTGACAGGGGATAGAGACACTGAAGCTTTCTTT.

The chain is built from TRBV18 and TRBJ2-6; maybe TRBD1 (6 bases). The CDR3 is made up of 16 amino acids. V was trimmed by 3 bases and J by 2 bases, leaving 11 bases between them. Germline CDR1 and CDR2: KGHSH and LQKENI. CDR3: CASSPNRDPGANVLTF. CDR3 nucleotides: TGTGCCAGCTCACCTAACAGGGACCCTGGGGCCAACGTCCTGACTTTC.